This TCR beta chain was retrieved from a study of blood T cell repertoires in COVID-19. Across the study: COVID-19 samples collected from the United States, Italy and Spain covered acute and convalescent phases. PBMCs, B-cell-depleted T cells, or T cells provided the cDNA or gDNA that made up the material.

This clone was seen a few times. Assignments of participants to cohorts depended upon their own reported clinical history. Donors in Cohort 3 who had recovered were those with two negative PCRs, healthcare professional clearance, or resolution of their symptoms. CDR1 and CDR2 (germline): SQVTM, ANQGSEA. V shed 6 bases, J shed 8 bases, and the junction held 8 bases outside the gene matches. This CDR3 is built from 13 residues. The data were produced by immunoSEQ multiplex PCR, yet TCRdb's version contains in-frame clones alone and is incomplete. The sample has a few hundred thousand clones, approximately 90% seen once.

This chain links TRBV29-1 with TRBJ1-2; 11 bases are a match to TRBD1. The sample was PBMCs or T cells enriched from blood (not recorded which). The receptor comes from a woman aged 18-29 years who had recovered from COVID-19. CDR3 protein: CSVPGQGVGGYTF. The CDR3 region has the DNA TGCAGCGTCCCGGGACAGGGGGTTGGAGGCTACACCTTC.